These T cell receptor beta chains were read from a single sample in a study of blood T cell repertoires in COVID-19. Data came from immunoSEQ multiplex PCR; TCRdb stores just in-frame clones and leaves some out. The sample yields roughly 150,000 clones, 88% seen once. Sequenced input: peripheral blood. The receptors here all came from a man aged 45 to 65 who had recovered from COVID-19. The CDR3 runs from the conserved cysteine through the conserved F or W. The order of the fields is CDR3 DNA, CDR3 protein, D gene, J gene, clone size, V gene. A D gene is named only where the DNA matches it firmly. Only some rows state a clone size, as once, few, many or a class for expanded clones.

CDR3 DNA: TGTGCCAGCGGACAGGGTGGGATGAACACTGAAGCTTTCTTT
CDR3 protein: CASGQGGMNTEAFF
D gene: TRBD1
J gene: TRBJ1-1
clone size: -
V gene: TRBV6-5

CDR3 DNA: TGTGCCGTAGGAGACGAAGACCAGAGGTACAATGAGCAGTTCTTC
CDR3 protein: CAVGDEDQRYNEQFF
D gene: -
J gene: TRBJ2-1
clone size: once
V gene: TRBV10-3

CDR3 DNA: TGTGCCAGCAGCTTACGGGGGACAGGGGGCACAGATACGCAGTATTTT
CDR3 protein: CASSLRGTGGTDTQYF
D gene: TRBD1
J gene: TRBJ2-3
clone size: -
V gene: TRBV7-2

CDR3 DNA: TGCGCCAGCAGCTCTGACAGGCCCTCCATGAACACTGAAGCTTTCTTT
CDR3 protein: CASSSDRPSMNTEAFF
D gene: -
J gene: TRBJ1-1
clone size: once
V gene: TRBV5-1

CDR3 DNA: TGTGCCAGCAGGCCGGGACAGGGGGGAAACACCATATATTTT
CDR3 protein: CASRPGQGGNTIYF
D gene: TRBD1
J gene: TRBJ1-3
clone size: once
V gene: TRBV2

CDR3 DNA: TGTGCCAGCAGTTTAGCTGACAGGGGCAGCTCCTACGAGCAGTACTTC
CDR3 protein: CASSLADRGSSYEQYF
D gene: TRBD1
J gene: TRBJ2-7
clone size: -
V gene: TRBV28

CDR3 DNA: TGTGCCAGCAGGCAGGGGGCTGATGGAACTGAAGCTTTCTTT
CDR3 protein: CASRQGADGTEAFF
D gene: TRBD1
J gene: TRBJ1-1
clone size: -
V gene: TRBV6-1

CDR3 DNA: TGTGCCAGCACCCTAAAGACAGGCGGAAACACTGAAGCTTTCTTT
CDR3 protein: CASTLKTGGNTEAFF
D gene: -
J gene: TRBJ1-1
clone size: -
V gene: TRBV6-5

CDR3 DNA: TGTGCCAGCAGTTTCGGCGGGGAGCTGTTTTTT
CDR3 protein: CASSFGGELFF
D gene: -
J gene: TRBJ2-2
clone size: few
V gene: TRBV27

CDR3 DNA: TGTGCCAGCAGTCCCCTCCCTCCGGGACATCAGGTCCTCTACGAGCAGTACTTC
CDR3 protein: CASSPLPPGHQVLYEQYF
D gene: -
J gene: TRBJ2-7
clone size: -
V gene: TRBV6-2/TRBV6-3

CDR3 DNA: TGTGCCAGCAGCCAAGCCCGGGTGTTCGGGGAGCTGTTTTTT
CDR3 protein: CASSQARVFGELFF
D gene: -
J gene: TRBJ2-2
clone size: -
V gene: TRBV14

CDR3 DNA: TGCGCCAGCAGCCGGACTGGGTTACAGGGCGTCTATGGCTACACCTTC
CDR3 protein: CASSRTGLQGVYGYTF
D gene: -
J gene: TRBJ1-2
clone size: once
V gene: TRBV4-3

CDR3 DNA: TGTGCCAGCAGCTCCCCAAGGGGGACAGATTATGGCTACACCTTC
CDR3 protein: CASSSPRGTDYGYTF
D gene: TRBD1
J gene: TRBJ1-2
clone size: once
V gene: TRBV5-4

CDR3 DNA: TGTGCCAGTAGTAACACAGGGGGCACTGAAGCTTTCTTT
CDR3 protein: CASSNTGGTEAFF
D gene: TRBD1
J gene: TRBJ1-1
clone size: -
V gene: TRBV19

CDR3 DNA: TGTGCCAGCAGTTACTACGGACAGGCTTTTGGCTACACCTTC
CDR3 protein: CASSYYGQAFGYTF
D gene: TRBD1
J gene: TRBJ1-2
clone size: -
V gene: TRBV6-5

CDR3 DNA: TGTGCCAGCAGTTACGGGGGACAAGCCACTGGAAACACCATATATTTT
CDR3 protein: CASSYGGQATGNTIYF
D gene: -
J gene: TRBJ1-3
clone size: once
V gene: TRBV6-6

CDR3 DNA: TGCGCCAGCAGCTTGGACGCGGAAGCCACGGTCTATGGCTACACCTTC
CDR3 protein: CASSLDAEATVYGYTF
D gene: -
J gene: TRBJ1-2
clone size: -
V gene: TRBV5-1

CDR3 DNA: TGTGCCAGCAGCCGGACTAGCGGGGGGGCTATTTACAATGAGCAGTTCTTC
CDR3 protein: CASSRTSGGAIYNEQFF
D gene: TRBD2
J gene: TRBJ2-1
clone size: once
V gene: TRBV7-2

CDR3 DNA: TGTGCCAGCAGCTTAGGGACAGGGACCACCGGGGAGCTGTTTTTT
CDR3 protein: CASSLGTGTTGELFF
D gene: TRBD1
J gene: TRBJ2-2
clone size: -
V gene: TRBV7-2

CDR3 DNA: TGCAGCGTTGAAACGGCCAGGGGAAAGTACGAGCAGTACTTC
CDR3 protein: CSVETARGKYEQYF
D gene: -
J gene: TRBJ2-7
clone size: -
V gene: TRBV29-1

CDR3 DNA: TGTGCCAGCAGTTCTGTCGCAGGGGGTGAGAACGAGCAGTACTTC
CDR3 protein: CASSSVAGGENEQYF
D gene: TRBD1
J gene: TRBJ2-7
clone size: -
V gene: TRBV6-5

CDR3 DNA: TGTGCCAGCATCAGGGGGAGGTTCATGAACACTGAAGCTTTCTTT
CDR3 protein: CASIRGRFMNTEAFF
D gene: TRBD1
J gene: TRBJ1-1
clone size: -
V gene: TRBV28

CDR3 DNA: TGTGCCAGCAGCCCGACATTTGACGGGACCTACGAGCAGTACTTC
CDR3 protein: CASSPTFDGTYEQYF
D gene: -
J gene: TRBJ2-7
clone size: -
V gene: TRBV7-9

CDR3 DNA: TGTGCCAGCAGAGACAGCATTGAAGCTTTCTTT
CDR3 protein: CASRDSIEAFF
D gene: -
J gene: TRBJ1-1
clone size: -
V gene: TRBV3-1/TRBV3-2

CDR3 DNA: TGCGCCAGCAGCCCAACAGGGGGTCCTGAAAAACTGTTTTTT
CDR3 protein: CASSPTGGPEKLFF
D gene: TRBD1
J gene: TRBJ1-4
clone size: few
V gene: TRBV5-1

CDR3 DNA: TGTGCCAGCAGTTTAAACGTGAGACAGAGCACTGAAGCTTTCTTT
CDR3 protein: CASSLNVRQSTEAFF
D gene: -
J gene: TRBJ1-1
clone size: -
V gene: TRBV6-6

CDR3 DNA: TGTGCAAGTCGCTTAGTCGGGGTAGAGAATAATTCACCCCTCCACTTT
CDR3 protein: CASRLVGVENNSPLHF
D gene: -
J gene: TRBJ1-6
clone size: -
V gene: TRBV12-2

CDR3 DNA: TGTGCCAGCAGCCTAGGTACGGGACAGTCGGACTTC
CDR3 protein: CASSLGTGQSDF
D gene: TRBD1
J gene: TRBJ1-2
clone size: -
V gene: TRBV11-2

CDR3 DNA: TGCGCCAGCAGCTTGGCCCTGACAGGGAGTGACACTGAAGCTTTCTTT
CDR3 protein: CASSLALTGSDTEAFF
D gene: TRBD1
J gene: TRBJ1-1
clone size: once
V gene: TRBV5-1

CDR3 DNA: TGTGCCAGCAGTCTCCTGACGGGGCGGGGCACCGGGGAGCTGTTTTTT
CDR3 protein: CASSLLTGRGTGELFF
D gene: -
J gene: TRBJ2-2
clone size: -
V gene: TRBV27

CDR3 DNA: TGTGCCAGCAGCGTAGAACCCGGGACAGTTCGCCGAGAGCAGTACTTC
CDR3 protein: CASSVEPGTVRREQYF
D gene: TRBD1
J gene: TRBJ2-7
clone size: few
V gene: TRBV9

CDR3 DNA: TGTGCCAGCAGTCTTACTAGCGGGGGGGCAGATACGCAGTATTTT
CDR3 protein: CASSLTSGGADTQYF
D gene: TRBD2
J gene: TRBJ2-3
clone size: -
V gene: TRBV6-4

CDR3 DNA: TGCAGCGTTGGAGAGGGCCACAATGAGCAGTTCTTC
CDR3 protein: CSVGEGHNEQFF
D gene: -
J gene: TRBJ2-1
clone size: -
V gene: TRBV29-1

CDR3 DNA: TGTGCCAGCAGTTTATCACAGGGAGCGGGCTACACCTTC
CDR3 protein: CASSLSQGAGYTF
D gene: -
J gene: TRBJ1-2
clone size: -
V gene: TRBV28

CDR3 DNA: TGTGCCAGTGCTCTTCGACAGGGAAGCCGAGGCTACACCTTC
CDR3 protein: CASALRQGSRGYTF
D gene: TRBD1
J gene: TRBJ1-2
clone size: -
V gene: TRBV2

CDR3 DNA: TGCAGTGCTAGTCGCGACGGAGTAACGCAGGGATATCTAGCTAACTATGGCTACACCTTC
CDR3 protein: CSASRDGVTQGYLANYGYTF
D gene: -
J gene: TRBJ1-2
clone size: -
V gene: TRBV20-1

CDR3 DNA: TGTGCCAGCAGTACCGGGACTGGATCCTACGAGCAGTACTTC
CDR3 protein: CASSTGTGSYEQYF
D gene: -
J gene: TRBJ2-7
clone size: -
V gene: TRBV6-2/TRBV6-3

CDR3 DNA: TGTGCCAGCAGCGCTAGCGGGGGGGCCTCCGGGGAGCTGTTTTTT
CDR3 protein: CASSASGGASGELFF
D gene: TRBD2
J gene: TRBJ2-2
clone size: few
V gene: TRBV9

CDR3 DNA: TGTGCCAGCAGCTCCAGGGGCGCGGAGAGAGAAAAACTGTTTTTT
CDR3 protein: CASSSRGAEREKLFF
D gene: -
J gene: TRBJ1-4
clone size: -
V gene: TRBV5-4

CDR3 DNA: TGTGCCAGCAGCTTAGGAGGGAGCTCGGGCGGCTACACCTTC
CDR3 protein: CASSLGGSSGGYTF
D gene: -
J gene: TRBJ1-2
clone size: -
V gene: TRBV7-3

CDR3 DNA: TGTGCCAGCAGCCCGCGGGACAGAGCCTACGAGCAGTACTTC
CDR3 protein: CASSPRDRAYEQYF
D gene: -
J gene: TRBJ2-7
clone size: -
V gene: TRBV9

CDR3 DNA: TGTGCCAGCAGTTTCACAGAGTACAATGAGCAGTTCTTC
CDR3 protein: CASSFTEYNEQFF
D gene: -
J gene: TRBJ2-1
clone size: few
V gene: TRBV12-3/TRBV12-4

CDR3 DNA: TGTGCCAGCAGCCGATTACTCAACAGGGAAGGCAATTCACCCCTCCACTTT
CDR3 protein: CASSRLLNREGNSPLHF
D gene: -
J gene: TRBJ1-6
clone size: -
V gene: TRBV9

CDR3 DNA: TGTGCCAGCAGCCTGGGACAGGGGGCGCAGGTTGAGCAGTTCTTC
CDR3 protein: CASSLGQGAQVEQFF
D gene: TRBD1
J gene: TRBJ2-1
clone size: -
V gene: TRBV6-5

CDR3 DNA: TGTGCCAGCAGCAGGGGACAGGTTAATGAAAAACTGTTTTTT
CDR3 protein: CASSRGQVNEKLFF
D gene: TRBD1
J gene: TRBJ1-4
clone size: -
V gene: TRBV7-2

CDR3 DNA: TGTGCCAGCAGTTCAGGGTCCTATGGCTACACCTTC
CDR3 protein: CASSSGSYGYTF
D gene: -
J gene: TRBJ1-2
clone size: -
V gene: TRBV28

CDR3 DNA: TGCGCCAGCAGTGGGTCGTCAGATTATGAAAAACTGTTTTTT
CDR3 protein: CASSGSSDYEKLFF
D gene: -
J gene: TRBJ1-4
clone size: once
V gene: TRBV10-2

CDR3 DNA: TGTGCCAGTAGCGGGACATTCGATTCACCCCTCCACTTT
CDR3 protein: CASSGTFDSPLHF
D gene: -
J gene: TRBJ1-6
clone size: few
V gene: TRBV19

CDR3 DNA: TGTGCCAGCAGCCCTACTAGCGGGAACACCGGGGAGCTGTTTTTT
CDR3 protein: CASSPTSGNTGELFF
D gene: TRBD2
J gene: TRBJ2-2
clone size: few
V gene: TRBV5-4

CDR3 DNA: TGTGCCAGCAGCCCGCAGGGGAATCAGCCCCAGCATTTT
CDR3 protein: CASSPQGNQPQHF
D gene: -
J gene: TRBJ1-5
clone size: -
V gene: TRBV28

CDR3 DNA: TGTGCCAGCAGTTCAACAGGGGGCCCAGAGACCCAGTACTTC
CDR3 protein: CASSSTGGPETQYF
D gene: TRBD1
J gene: TRBJ2-5
clone size: -
V gene: TRBV28